This T cell receptor beta chain was obtained from a study of T cells in Graves' hyperthyroidism and ophthalmopathy. Study at large: Peripheral blood was obtained at initial diagnosis, preceding any treatment.

The investigators amplified TCR beta CDR3 regions from RNA transcripts. HTBI primers were the set used in a first-round RT-PCR of the TCR CDR3. TCRdb processed the multiplex PCR reads anew with MiXCR; each CDR3 protein has one entry. This sample has hundreds of thousands of distinct CDR3 sequences, with less than 15% found just once. CDR1 is MDHEN, CDR2 SYDVKM, per germline. V lost 5 bases to trimming and J lost 4 bases; unmatched junction nucleotides: 10. CDR3 size: 17 residues. The definition of stable Graves' hyperthyroidism was no ophthalmopathy progression within 18 months. Each diagnosis drew on symptoms, thyroxine, TRAb, thyroid ultrasound and orbital computed tomography findings. PBMCs stemmed from over 7.5 ml fresh peripheral blood. This clonotype was detected many times.

This TCR derives from a woman in her late teens or twenties with Graves' hyperthyroidism. The chain has TRBV28 and TRBJ1-3; 11 bases agree with TRBD1. Sequencing used blood. For the CDR3, the DNA is TGTGCCAGCAGTACGATAGGACAGGGGGCGGACGGAAACACCATATATTTT. Protein: CASSTIGQGADGNTIYF.